A selection of T cell receptor beta chains follows, all from one sample in a study of T cells in Graves' hyperthyroidism and ophthalmopathy. TCRdb re-analysed the multiplex PCR reads in MiXCR, keeping a single row per CDR3 protein. The sample has approximately 410,000 distinct CDR3 sequences; roughly 14% are singletons. Sequencing used blood. Receptors were obtained from a man aged 18 to 35 with Graves' ophthalmopathy. Each CDR3 is given with its conserved first and last residue. The D gene is left open where the match is weak. Part of the rows lack a size; the others show once, few, many or a class for expanded clones.

V gene,D gene,clone size,J gene,CDR3 protein,CDR3 DNA
TRBV7-3,NA,NA,TRBJ2-6,CASSLNGGLSSGANVLTF,TGTGCCAGCAGCTTAAATGGCGGACTTAGCTCTGGGGCCAACGTCCTGACTTTC
TRBV6-4,NA,few,TRBJ1-1,CASSESNGHTEAFF,TGTGCCAGCAGTGAGAGTAATGGCCACACTGAAGCTTTCTTT
TRBV10-1,TRBD2,many,TRBJ2-1,CASSEPSGRTYNEQFF,TGCGCCAGCAGTGAGCCTAGCGGGAGGACCTACAATGAGCAGTTCTTC
TRBV10-2,NA,NA,TRBJ2-1,CASREPGRGLYNEQFF,TGCGCCAGCAGAGAACCTGGGAGAGGTTTATACAATGAGCAGTTCTTC
TRBV4-1,TRBD1,NA,TRBJ2-2,CASSQPYRGTNTGELFF,TGCGCCAGCAGCCAGCCCTACAGGGGCACCAACACCGGGGAGCTGTTTTTT
TRBV6-1,NA,many,TRBJ1-2,CASSEAALTRNYGYTF,TGTGCCAGCAGTGAAGCGGCGCTTACACGTAACTATGGCTACACCTTC
TRBV4-2,TRBD1,NA,TRBJ1-1,CASSRGQGNDEAFF,TGTGCCAGCAGCCGAGGACAGGGAAACGATGAAGCTTTCTTT
TRBV5-1,NA,NA,TRBJ2-4,CATSGEFGNIQYF,TGTGCCACCTCGGGGGAGTTTGGAAACATTCAGTACTTC
TRBV11-2,TRBD1,many,TRBJ1-5,CASSPQGDQPQHF,TGTGCCAGCAGCCCCCAGGGGGATCAGCCCCAGCATTTT
TRBV6-1,TRBD1,many,TRBJ2-5,CASSEMGQGGETQYF,TGTGCCAGCAGTGAGATGGGACAGGGTGGAGAGACCCAGTACTTC
TRBV2,TRBD2,few,TRBJ2-5,CASSEPRQGWPSGDPARQETQYF,TGTGCCAGCAGTGAACCTCGACAGGGATGGCCTAGCGGGGACCCAGCGAGGCAAGAGACCCAGTACTTC
TRBV5-1,NA,many,TRBJ1-1,CASSLDPRSNTEAFF,TGCGCCAGCAGCTTGGATCCAAGATCAAACACTGAAGCTTTCTTT
TRBV11-2,NA,NA,TRBJ1-3,CASSLSLRLSGNTIYF,TGTGCCAGCAGCTTAAGCTTGAGGCTCTCTGGAAACACCATATATTTT
TRBV7-9,TRBD1,many,TRBJ2-7,CASSGQGAFYEQYF,TGTGCCAGCAGCGGCCAGGGGGCCTTCTACGAGCAGTACTTC
TRBV5-5,NA,NA,TRBJ2-3,CASSPGDTDTQYF,TGTGCCAGCAGCCCGGGGGACACAGATACGCAGTATTTT
TRBV2,TRBD2,many,TRBJ2-1,CASRGLAGGTSYNEQFF,TGTGCCAGCCGGGGACTAGCGGGGGGTACGTCCTACAATGAGCAGTTCTTC
TRBV6-8,NA,many,TRBJ1-5,CASSYSRGNQPQHF,TGTGCCAGCAGTTACTCGAGGGGCAATCAGCCCCAGCATTTT
TRBV11-3,TRBD1,few,TRBJ2-7,CASSLRQGAGEQYF,TGTGCCAGCAGCTTAAGACAGGGTGCCGGCGAGCAGTACTTC
TRBV10-3,NA,many,TRBJ2-3,CAISDFPGTTPTDTQYF,TGTGCCATCAGTGATTTTCCGGGAACAACACCCACAGATACGCAGTATTTT
TRBV5-1,NA,NA,TRBJ1-1,CASSSLMNTEAFF,TGCGCCAGCAGCTCCCTCATGAACACTGAAGCTTTCTTT
TRBV29-1,TRBD1,few,TRBJ1-5,CSVVGPGGSNQPQHF,TGCAGCGTTGTAGGGCCAGGGGGAAGCAATCAGCCCCAGCATTTT
TRBV3-1,NA,many,TRBJ2-3,CASSHYTSTDTQYF,TGTGCCAGCAGCCACTATACGAGCACAGATACGCAGTATTTT
TRBV20-1,NA,many,TRBJ2-7,CSARDRQGSNTLYEQYF,TGCAGTGCTAGAGATCGGCAGGGGTCGAACACTCTGTACGAGCAGTACTTC
TRBV19,TRBD2,NA,TRBJ2-7,CASSIGLAGVYEQYF,TGTGCCAGTAGTATAGGTCTAGCGGGAGTCTACGAGCAGTACTTC
TRBV6-6,TRBD1,many,TRBJ1-2,CASSYSPDRVRYGYTF,TGTGCCAGCAGTTACTCGCCGGACAGGGTTCGCTATGGCTACACCTTC
TRBV9,TRBD2,many,TRBJ2-7,CASSASGRASYEQYF,TGTGCCAGCAGCGCTAGCGGGAGGGCCTCCTACGAGCAGTACTTC
TRBV3-1,NA,NA,TRBJ2-1,CASSQDGTLYNEQFF,TGTGCCAGCAGCCAAGATGGGACCCTTTACAATGAGCAGTTCTTC
TRBV19,TRBD1,NA,TRBJ1-5,CASSIADRVQPQHF,TGTGCCAGTAGTATCGCGGACAGGGTCCAGCCCCAGCATTTT
TRBV6-1,NA,few,TRBJ1-1,CASSHYRGNTEAFF,TGTGCCAGCAGTCATTACCGGGGGAACACTGAAGCTTTCTTT
TRBV9,TRBD2,many,TRBJ2-1,CASSVTLAGNNEQFF,TGTGCCAGCAGCGTAACTTTAGCGGGGAACAATGAGCAGTTCTTC
TRBV7-9,NA,NA,TRBJ2-2,CASSLTGTGTGELFF,TGTGCCAGCAGCTTAACTGGGACGGGCACCGGGGAGCTGTTTTTT
TRBV10-2,NA,NA,TRBJ1-3,CASSESGSGNTIYF,TGCGCCAGCAGTGAGTCAGGCTCTGGAAACACCATATATTTT
TRBV11-2,NA,NA,TRBJ2-5,CASSLFSETQYF,TGTGCCAGCAGCTTGTTCTCGGAAACACAGTACTTC
TRBV6-1,NA,many,TRBJ1-1,CASSDRAEAFF,TGTGCCAGCAGTGACAGGGCCGAAGCTTTCTTT
TRBV15,TRBD1,NA,TRBJ1-1,CATSFRTGSDLDTEAFF,TGTGCCACCAGCTTCAGGACAGGGTCGGATTTGGACACTGAAGCTTTCTTT
TRBV11-2,TRBD2,many,TRBJ2-7,CASSERGTSGGRREQYF,TGTGCCAGCAGTGAGAGAGGGACTAGCGGGGGGCGTCGCGAGCAGTACTTC
TRBV18,TRBD1,NA,TRBJ1-4,CASSRTGVAPATNEKLSF,TGTGCCAGCTCACGGACAGGGGTCGCACCTGCAACTAATGAAAAACTGTCTTTT
TRBV10-1,TRBD1,NA,TRBJ1-1,CASSGGDRVGTEAFF,TGCGCCAGCAGTGGGGGGGACAGGGTGGGCACTGAAGCTTTCTTT
TRBV12-3/TRBV12-4,TRBD1,NA,TRBJ2-5,CASSPHRTGTFQETQYF,TGTGCCAGCAGTCCACATCGGACAGGGACCTTTCAAGAGACCCAGTACTTC
TRBV6-6,NA,many,TRBJ1-1,CASSYSLRPRNTEAFF,TGTGCCAGCAGTTACTCGTTAAGGCCCCGGAACACTGAAGCTTTCTTT
TRBV18,TRBD1,few,TRBJ1-6,CASAGTARDSPLHF,TGTGCCAGCGCCGGGACAGCCCGTGATTCACCCCTCCACTTT
TRBV11-2,NA,many,TRBJ2-7,CASSFRRDPFYEQYF,TGTGCCAGCAGCTTCAGGCGGGACCCCTTCTACGAGCAGTACTTC
TRBV19,TRBD1,few,TRBJ1-1,CASIPTGTGVTEAFF,TGTGCCAGTATCCCGACCGGGACAGGGGTCACTGAAGCTTTCTTT
TRBV18,NA,many,TRBJ1-1,CASSPGGGREAFF,TGTGCCAGCTCACCAGGGGGCGGGCGTGAAGCTTTCTTT
TRBV6-1,NA,many,TRBJ1-2,CASSPDRLYGYTF,TGTGCCAGCAGCCCAGACAGGCTCTATGGCTACACCTTC
TRBV5-1,NA,many,TRBJ2-7,CASSLDGPGFEQYF,TGCGCCAGCAGCTTGGACGGGCCAGGGTTTGAGCAGTACTTC
TRBV30,NA,few,TRBJ2-1,CAWTGSRDEQFF,TGTGCCTGGACTGGTTCTAGAGACGAGCAGTTCTTC
TRBV6-1,TRBD2,NA,TRBJ2-1,CASSEPGASGIAYNEQFF,TGTGCCAGCAGTGAACCAGGGGCTAGCGGGATTGCGTACAATGAGCAGTTCTTC
TRBV5-1,NA,few,TRBJ2-2,CASTEPGAGSNTGELFF,TGCGCCAGCACCGAACCGGGGGCGGGTTCGAACACCGGGGAGCTGTTTTTT